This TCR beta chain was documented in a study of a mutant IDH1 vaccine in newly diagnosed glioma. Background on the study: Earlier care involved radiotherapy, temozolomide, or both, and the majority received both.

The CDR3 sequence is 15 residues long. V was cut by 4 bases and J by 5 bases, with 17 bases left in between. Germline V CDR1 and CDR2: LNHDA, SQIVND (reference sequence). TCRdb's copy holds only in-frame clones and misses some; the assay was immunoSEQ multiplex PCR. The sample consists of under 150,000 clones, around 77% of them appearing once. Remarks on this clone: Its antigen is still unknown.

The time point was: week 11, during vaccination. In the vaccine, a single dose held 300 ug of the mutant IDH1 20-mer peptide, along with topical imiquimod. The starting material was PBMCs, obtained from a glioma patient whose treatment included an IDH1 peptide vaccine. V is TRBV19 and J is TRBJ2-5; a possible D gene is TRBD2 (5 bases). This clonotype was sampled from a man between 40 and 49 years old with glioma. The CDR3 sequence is CASSTGLATDETQYF. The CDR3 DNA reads TGTGCCAGTAGTACCGGGCTAGCAACGGATGAGACCCAGTACTTC.